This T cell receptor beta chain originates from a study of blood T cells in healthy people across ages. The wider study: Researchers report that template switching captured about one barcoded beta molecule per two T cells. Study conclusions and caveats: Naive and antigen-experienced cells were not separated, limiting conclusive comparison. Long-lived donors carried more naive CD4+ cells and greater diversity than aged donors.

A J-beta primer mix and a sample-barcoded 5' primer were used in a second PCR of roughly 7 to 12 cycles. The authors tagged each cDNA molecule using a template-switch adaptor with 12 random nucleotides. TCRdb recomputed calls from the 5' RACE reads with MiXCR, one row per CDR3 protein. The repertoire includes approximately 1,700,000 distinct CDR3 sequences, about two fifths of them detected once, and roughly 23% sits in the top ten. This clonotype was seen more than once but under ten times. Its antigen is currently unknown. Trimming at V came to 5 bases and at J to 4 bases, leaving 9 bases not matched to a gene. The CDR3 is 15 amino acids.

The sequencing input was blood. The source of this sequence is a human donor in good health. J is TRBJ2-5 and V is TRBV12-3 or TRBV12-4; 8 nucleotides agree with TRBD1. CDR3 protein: CASSLDTGGGETQYF. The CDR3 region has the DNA TGTGCCAGCAGTCTGGATACAGGGGGAGGAGAGACCCAGTACTTC.